Each of the 13 T cell receptor beta chains below was sequenced from the same sample in a study of identical twins. TCRdb reprocessed the 5' RACE reads via MiXCR and lists one record per CDR3 protein. The sample consists of about 480,000 distinct CDR3 sequences, 13% to 15% of them appearing once. The data were also submitted as part of a second study, on yellow fever vaccine responses in identical twins.

The specimen sequenced was CD4+ T cells sorted from blood. The receptors stem from a woman under 30 in good health.

This clonotype came up a few times. This chain connects TRBV9 to TRBJ2-5, with D hard to call. The germline V gene encodes CDR1 SGDLS and CDR2 YYNGEE. This CDR3 region has 13 residues. Trimming removed 4 bases at V and 5 bases at J, with 12 bases between. The CDR3 reads CASSSHLRETQYF. The CDR3 nucleotides are TGTGCCAGCAGCTCCCACCTTAGGGAGACCCAGTACTTC.

This clonotype occurred a few times. V usage is TRBV5-6 and J usage is TRBJ2-2; D gene ambiguous. The CDR3 loop spans 15 amino acids. Per the germline V gene, CDR1 is SGHDT and CDR2 is YYEEEE. Trimming shortened V by 2 bases and J by 5 bases, and 13 bases separated the two germline ends. The CDR3 coding sequence is TGTGCCAGCAGCTTTCTCCAGCAACAAACCGGGGAGCTGTTTTTT. Protein product: CASSFLQQQTGELFF.

This clonotype was detected many times. The V call is TRBV14, the J call TRBJ2-4; D is uncertain. Trimming removed 3 bases from V and 0 bases from J, with 6 bases in between. From germline, CDR1 is SGHDN and CDR2 FVKESK. The length of the CDR3 is 14 residues. The CDR3 bases are TGTGCCAGCAGCCAGGAACTAGCCAAAAACATTCAGTACTTC. Residues: CASSQELAKNIQYF.

The chain has TRBV11-2 and TRBJ2-5, with TRBD2 identical over 15 bases. J was trimmed by 4 bases and V by 5 bases; bases with no gene match: 14. In germline, CDR1 is SGHAT, CDR2 FQNNGV. This CDR3 comprises 19 residues. The CDR3 loop reads CASSPRMGLAGGRGETQYF. CDR3 coding DNA: TGTGCCAGCAGCCCCCGGATGGGACTAGCGGGGGGACGCGGAGAGACCCAGTACTTC. Combining the CDR3 with reference TRBV11-2 and TRBJ2-5 gives the whole variable domain EAGVAQSPRYKIIEKRQSVAFWCNPISGHATLYWYQQILGQGPKLLIQFQNNGVVDDSQLPKDRFSAERLKGVDSTLKIQPAKLEDSAVYLCASSPRMGLAGGRGETQYFGPGTRLLVL.

This chain uses TRBV7-6 with TRBJ2-3; 7 nucleotides align to TRBD1. CDR3 length equals 16 residues. The germline V gene has CDR1 SGHVS and CDR2 FNYEAQ. Trimming at V came to 5 bases and at J to 2 bases, leaving 10 bases not matched to a gene. The CDR3 here is CASSQSRDSLTDTQYF. CDR3 bases: TGTGCCAGCAGCCAAAGCCGGGACAGCCTCACAGATACGCAGTATTTT.

This clonotype occurred a few times. The V call is TRBV7-8, the J call TRBJ2-2; TRBD1 aligns across 9 bases. Trimming took 6 bases from V and 2 from J; bases not matched to a gene: 7. The CDR3 runs 16 residues. Germline V gives CDR1 SGHVS, CDR2 FQNEAQ. CDR3 region: CASSRWGQGNTGELFF. The CDR3, as DNA: TGTGCCAGCAGTCGGTGGGGACAGGGTAACACCGGGGAGCTGTTTTTT.

There are many counts of this clonotype. The chain links TRBV27 to TRBJ2-7; TRBD1 aligns across 9 bases. The CDR3 covers 13 residues. Per the germline V gene, CDR1 is MNHEY and CDR2 is SMNVEV (reference sequence). V lost 5 bases, J lost 3 bases, and 2 bases stayed unmatched. The CDR3 DNA is TGTGCCAGCAGTACAGGGGGCAGCTACGAGCAGTACTTC. Translation gives CASSTGGSYEQYF.

The rearrangement links TRBV12-3 or TRBV12-4 to TRBJ2-1; no clear D. Trimming took 5 bases from V and 0 from J, leaving 8 bases between them. The CDR3 runs to 14 residues. The CDR3 sequence is CASSTGRSYNEQFF. The CDR3 coding sequence is TGTGCCAGCAGTACGGGCCGCTCCTACAATGAGCAGTTCTTC.

This clonotype has only a few counts. The V and J genes are TRBV5-1 and TRBJ2-1, with D tentatively TRBD2 (5 bases). The CDR3 length is 13 residues. V dropped 4 bases and J dropped 3 bases, with 8 bases sitting between them. Per the germline V gene, CDR1 is SGHRS and CDR2 is YFSETQ. The CDR3 DNA reads TGCGCCAGCAGCCACGGACTCTACAATGAGCAGTTCTTC. It codes for CASSHGLYNEQFF.

This clonotype was recorded at least ten times. J is TRBJ1-6 and V is TRBV6-5; weak D call: TRBD1 (6 bases). This CDR3 has 14 residues. From germline, CDR1 is MNHEY and CDR2 SVGAGI. The V and J ends lost 4 bases and 8 bases respectively, with 12 bases between them. CDR3 residues: CASSSQGPHSPLHF. The CDR3 region has the DNA TGTGCCAGCAGTTCCCAGGGGCCCCATTCACCCCTCCACTTT.

The V call is TRBV7-8, the J call TRBJ2-7; 7 bases agree with TRBD2. Germline CDR1 is SGHVS and CDR2 is FQNEAQ. J lost 3 bases, V lost 2 bases, and 10 bases had no gene match. This CDR3 contains 16 residues. CDR3 sequence: CASSLWSTSRFYEQYF. The CDR3 DNA sequence: TGTGCCAGCAGCTTATGGTCGACTAGCAGATTCTACGAGCAGTACTTC.

This clonotype has more than one count but fewer than ten. The V call is TRBV4-2, the J call TRBJ2-3; 7 bases are shared with TRBD2. Germline V gene sequence: CDR1 LGHNA, CDR2 YNFKEQ. CDR3 length: 13 amino acids. The V and J ends lost 7 bases and 2 bases, in that order; junction bases with no gene match: 3. The CDR3 DNA reads as TGTGCCAGCAAGGGGACTACCACAGATACGCAGTATTTT. Its translation is CASKGTTTDTQYF.

This clonotype was seen a few times. The chain is built from TRBV5-1 and TRBJ1-6; D call uncertain. Germline V gives CDR1 SGHRS, CDR2 YFSETQ. V lost 0 bases and J lost 4, with 5 bases in between. The CDR3 sequence is 14 residues long. The CDR3 sequence is CASSLGEYNSPLHF. CDR3 sequence (DNA): TGCGCCAGCAGCTTGGGGGAGTATAATTCACCCCTCCACTTT.